This T cell receptor beta chain was profiled in a study of shared clonotypes between healthy human individuals. Study-wide results and limits: Some naive CD4 clonotypes, around 5%, turned up in common across a handful of donors.

V was clipped by 7 bases and J by 1 base, with 14 bases between them. This CDR3 region has 15 residues. The germline V gene has CDR1 SQVTM and CDR2 ANQGSEA. On this clone itself: The antigen remains unidentified.

As defined, naive CD8 cells were CD45RO-negative and positively selected for CCR7, with terminally differentiated effector memory CD45RA+ cells excluded. Each subset's genomic DNA was shared equally among a number of immunoSEQ plates. Libraries were prepared by immunoSEQ multiplex PCR; TCRdb keeps only in-frame clonotypes and omits some of them. The data hold 2 million to 2.5 million clones, with approximately 94% observed a single time. Specimen: naive CD8+ T cells from PBMCs. V is TRBV29-1 and J is TRBJ2-6, with D perhaps matching TRBD1 or TRBD2 (5 bases each). The TCR sequence derives from a man younger than 30 in good health. Some clones in this sample may be carry-over from other donors' samples. The CDR3 coding sequence is TGCAGCGCTGGGGACGGAGTTTCTGGGGCCAACGTCCTGACTTTC. Protein sequence: CSAGDGVSGANVLTF.